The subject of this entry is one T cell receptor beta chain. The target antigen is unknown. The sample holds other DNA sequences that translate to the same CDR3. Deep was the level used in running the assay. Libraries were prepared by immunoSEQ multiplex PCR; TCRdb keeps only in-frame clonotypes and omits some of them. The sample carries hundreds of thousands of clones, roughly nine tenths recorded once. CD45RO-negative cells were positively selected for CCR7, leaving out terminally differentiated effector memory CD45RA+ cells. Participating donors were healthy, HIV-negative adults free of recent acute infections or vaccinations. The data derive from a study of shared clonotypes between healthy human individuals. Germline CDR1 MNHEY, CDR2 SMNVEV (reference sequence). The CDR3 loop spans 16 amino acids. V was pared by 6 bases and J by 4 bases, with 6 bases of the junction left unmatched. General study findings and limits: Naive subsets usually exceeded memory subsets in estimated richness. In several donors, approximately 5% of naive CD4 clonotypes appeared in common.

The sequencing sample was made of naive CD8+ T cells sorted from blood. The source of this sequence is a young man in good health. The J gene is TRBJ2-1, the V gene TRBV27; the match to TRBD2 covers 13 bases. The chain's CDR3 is CASSPRTSGSYNEQFF. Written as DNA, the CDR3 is TGTGCCAGCAGCCCTAGGACTAGCGGGAGTTACAATGAGCAGTTCTTC.